The rows below give T cell receptor beta chains drawn from one sample of a study of cytomegalovirus exposure and HLA in healthy donors. Sequenced by immunoSEQ multiplex PCR; TCRdb stores in-frame clones only, minus some. The sample carries around 130,000 clones, roughly four fifths recorded once. Sequenced: PBMCs. All receptors come from a woman in her forties or fifties in good health and CMV-seropositive. Both conserved end residues are part of each CDR3. D genes are given only for firm matches. Clone size is not always given. Where it is, it says once, few, many or a class for expanded clones.

V,J,D,size,CDR3
TRBV6-5,TRBJ1-5,-,-,CASSSDSRKGQPQHF
TRBV11-2,TRBJ2-2,-,-,CASSLGQYFGELFF
TRBV28,TRBJ1-6,TRBD1,-,CASTDRAFDNSPLHF
TRBV5-1,TRBJ2-3,-,-,CASTLPDGPGDTQYF
TRBV4-1,TRBJ1-1,TRBD1,-,CASSPLVPGQGPDTEAFF
TRBV10-1,TRBJ2-7,-,-,CASSESGAYSYEQYF
TRBV6-6,TRBJ1-5,TRBD1,-,CASSKGAGQVDQPQHF
TRBV11-2,TRBJ2-7,TRBD1,-,CASSRPGQGVYEQYF
TRBV15,TRBJ2-7,-,once,CATSREGTSYEQYF
TRBV30,TRBJ2-3,-,-,CAWSVPLPGGVTDTQYF
TRBV4-2,TRBJ2-2,TRBD2,once,CASSQVGGGANTGELFF
TRBV19,TRBJ2-7,TRBD1,-,CASSIDKGQPVGEQYF
TRBV6-5,TRBJ1-1,-,few,CASSFQGSVAFF
TRBV29-1,TRBJ1-1,-,-,CSVEEVGWGAEAFF
TRBV6-6,TRBJ1-5,TRBD1,many,CASSYGQGSQPQHF
TRBV5-6,TRBJ2-3,TRBD1,-,CASSLIVGQASTDTQYF
TRBV2,TRBJ1-4,TRBD1,once,CASREGQGGEKLFF
TRBV2,TRBJ2-3,-,few,CASSAPGFSDTQYF
TRBV9,TRBJ2-7,-,-,CASSVEGGVYEQYF
TRBV7-2,TRBJ1-1,-,once,CASSALGASNTEAFF
TRBV7-9,TRBJ1-2,TRBD1,-,CAMSGTGDNYGYTF
TRBV19,TRBJ1-5,-,-,CASSNTGGFQPQHF
TRBV5-6,TRBJ1-2,-,-,CASRLGAGPYGYTF
TRBV7-9,TRBJ1-2,-,-,CASSPTGSWGRIGYTF